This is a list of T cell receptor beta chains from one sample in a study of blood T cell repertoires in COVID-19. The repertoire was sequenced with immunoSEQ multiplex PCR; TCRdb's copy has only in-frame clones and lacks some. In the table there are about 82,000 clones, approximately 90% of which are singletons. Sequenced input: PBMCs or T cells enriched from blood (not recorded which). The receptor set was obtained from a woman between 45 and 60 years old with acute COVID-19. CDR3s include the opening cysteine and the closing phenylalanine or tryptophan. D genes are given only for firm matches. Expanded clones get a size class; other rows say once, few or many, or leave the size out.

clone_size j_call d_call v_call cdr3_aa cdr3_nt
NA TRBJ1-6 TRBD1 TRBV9 CASSARQGGSYNSPLHF TGTGCCAGCAGCGCCCGACAGGGTGGGTCCTATAATTCACCCCTCCACTTT
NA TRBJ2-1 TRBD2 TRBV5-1 CASSSGLAGVVFF TGCGCCAGCAGCTCGGGACTAGCGGGAGTTGTGTTCTTC
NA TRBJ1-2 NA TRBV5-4 CASSLFGGGSQFDGYTF TGTGCCAGCAGCTTGTTTGGGGGGGGCAGCCAGTTTGATGGCTACACCTTC
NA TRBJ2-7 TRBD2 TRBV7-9 CASSLLASGRVGQYF TGTGCCAGCAGCTTATTGGCTAGCGGGAGGGTCGGGCAGTACTTC
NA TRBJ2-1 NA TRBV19 CATSTRVASDNEQFF TGTGCCACCTCGACGAGAGTAGCATCTGACAATGAGCAGTTCTTC
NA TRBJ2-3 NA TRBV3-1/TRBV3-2 CASSLQIGTSTDTQYF TGTGCCAGCAGCCTTCAAATCGGGACTAGCACAGATACGCAGTATTTT
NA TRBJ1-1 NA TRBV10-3 CAISERAGWNTEAFF TGTGCCATCAGTGAGAGAGCAGGATGGAACACTGAAGCTTTCTTT
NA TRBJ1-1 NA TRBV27 CASSSREWVAFF TGTGCCAGCAGTTCCAGGGAATGGGTAGCTTTCTTT
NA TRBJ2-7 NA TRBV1 CTSTRTSGASYEQYF TGCACCAGCACCCGGACTAGCGGGGCATCCTACGAGCAGTACTTC
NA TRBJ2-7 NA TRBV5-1 CASSWGPISETSSYEQYF TGCGCCAGCAGCTGGGGACCCATTAGTGAGACTAGCTCCTACGAGCAGTACTTC
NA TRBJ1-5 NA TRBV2 CASSESYGSVSNQPQHF TGTGCCAGCAGTGAATCGTACGGGTCAGTTAGCAATCAGCCCCAGCATTTT
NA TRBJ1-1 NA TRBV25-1 CASSMTSNTETFF TGTGCCAGCAGTATGACATCGAACACTGAAACTTTCTTT
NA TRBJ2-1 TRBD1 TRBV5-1 CASSNAGQGDNEQFF TGCGCCAGCAGCAATGCGGGACAGGGGGACAATGAGCAGTTCTTC
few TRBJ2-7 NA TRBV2 CASSGHRDQQYF TGTGCCAGCAGTGGACACAGGGACCAGCAGTACTTC
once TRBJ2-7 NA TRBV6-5 CASSYLSAGEGYEQYF TGTGCCAGCAGTTACCTCTCGGCAGGGGAGGGGTACGAGCAGTACTTC
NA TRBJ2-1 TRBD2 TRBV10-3 CAISGGTSGTNEQFF TGTGCCATCAGTGGGGGGACTAGCGGGACCAATGAGCAGTTCTTC
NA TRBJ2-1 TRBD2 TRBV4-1 CASSHPGRAGVGEQFF TGCGCCAGCAGCCACCCCGGAAGGGCGGGAGTGGGAGAGCAGTTCTTC
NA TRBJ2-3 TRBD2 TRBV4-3 CASSQGSGSTDTQYF TGCGCCAGCAGCCAAGGTAGCGGGAGCACAGATACGCAGTATTTT
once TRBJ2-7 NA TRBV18 CASSRPGHSYEQYF TGTGCCAGCTCACGGCCTGGGCACTCCTACGAGCAGTACTTC
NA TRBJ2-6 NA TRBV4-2 CASSQVAGNSGANVLTF TGTGCCAGCAGCCAAGTCGCGGGGAACTCTGGGGCCAACGTCCTGACTTTC
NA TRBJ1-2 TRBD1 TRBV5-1 CASSLEGQGAIYGYTF TGCGCCAGCAGCTTGGAAGGGCAGGGGGCGATCTATGGCTACACCTTC
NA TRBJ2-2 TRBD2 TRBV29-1 CSVGGTGLVLTGELFF TGCAGCGTTGGGGGGACGGGACTAGTCTTAACCGGGGAGCTGTTTTTT